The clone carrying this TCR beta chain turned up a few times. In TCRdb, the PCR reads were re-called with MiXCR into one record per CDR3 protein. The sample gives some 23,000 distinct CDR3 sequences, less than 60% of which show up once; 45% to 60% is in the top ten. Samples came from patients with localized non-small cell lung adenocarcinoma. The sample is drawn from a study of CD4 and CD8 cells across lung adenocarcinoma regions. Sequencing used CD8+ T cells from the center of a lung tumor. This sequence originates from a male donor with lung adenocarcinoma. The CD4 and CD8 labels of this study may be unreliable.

The CDR3 sequence: CASSDPSGSLTYEQYF. Written as DNA, the CDR3 is TGTGCCAGCAGTGACCCTAGCGGGAGCCTGACCTACGAGCAGTACTTC. The chain carries TRBV6-4 and TRBJ2-7, with 10 bases identical to TRBD2. This CDR3 spans 16 amino acids. J was trimmed by 2 bases and V by 2 bases; bases with no gene match: 6. CDR1 and CDR2 (germline): MRHNA, SNTAGT.